The next 9 T cell receptor beta chains were all read from a single sample in a study of CD8 T cells in Susac syndrome. Reverse transcription of roughly 0.5 to 1 ug RNA was performed with random hexamers. TCRdb reprocessed the immunoSEQ multiplex PCR reads via MiXCR and lists one record per CDR3 protein. The profile shows more than 150,000 distinct CDR3 sequences, about 93% of them singletons. The specimen was CD4+ T cells from PBMCs. Every receptor here comes from a human donor in good health.

The table lists this clonotype with a count of one. This rearrangement joins TRBV6-2 or TRBV6-3 to TRBJ1-6, with D uncertain. This CDR3 comprises 15 residues. The ends were cut back, 0 bases at V and 7 bases at J, with 10 bases in the middle. Germline CDR1 is MNHEY and CDR2 is SVGEGT. Here the CDR3 reads CASSYSPRENSPLHF. Here the CDR3 DNA reads TGTGCCAGCAGTTACTCCCCACGGGAGAATTCACCCCTCCACTTT.

This clonotype has a handful of counts. The chain employs TRBV7-2 and TRBJ2-7; D ambiguous. Per the germline V gene, CDR1 is SGHTA and CDR2 is FQGNSA. CDR3 length equals 11 residues. V was pared by 3 bases and J by 3 bases, with 3 bases between. The CDR3 DNA sequence: TGTGCCAGCAGCTTGTTCTACGAGCAGTACTTC. It is translated as CASSLFYEQYF.

This chain links TRBV29-1 with TRBJ1-1; 7 positions agree with TRBD1. The length of the CDR3 is 15 residues. Germline CDR1 SQVTM, CDR2 ANQGSEA. After removal of 4 bases from V and 4 bases from J, the junction contained 12 bases not matched to a gene. CDR3 DNA sequence: TGCAGCGTTGCAGGACAGGCTTGGGCGGGCACTGAAGCTTTCTTT. It is translated as CSVAGQAWAGTEAFF.

This clonotype was picked up one time. The V and J genes are TRBV6-2 or TRBV6-3 and TRBJ2-6; D is perhaps TRBD1 or TRBD2 (5 bases each). Trimming cost V 1 base and J 0 bases, with 16 bases left between them. Germline V gene sequence: CDR1 MNHEY, CDR2 SVGEGT. The CDR3 runs 19 residues. The CDR3 protein is CASSYYDWGTNSGANVLTF. The CDR3 DNA follows: TGTGCCAGCAGTTACTATGATTGGGGGACCAACTCTGGGGCCAACGTCCTGACTTTC.

This chain links TRBV6-1 with TRBJ2-1; 10 nucleotides align to TRBD1. V dropped 4 bases and J dropped 8; count of bases not matched to a gene: 8. CDR1 and CDR2 (germline): MNHNS, SASEGT. The CDR3 spans 15 residues. For the CDR3, the DNA is TGTGCCAGCAGTGTTGGACAGGGGGTATTTGATGAGCAGTTCTTC. It codes for CASSVGQGVFDEQFF.

This rearrangement joins TRBV7-3 to TRBJ2-2, with 10 nucleotides matching TRBD1. This CDR3 region has 17 residues. V gave up 4 bases and J gave up 6 bases; unmatched junction bases: 11. Germline V gives CDR1 SGHTA, CDR2 FQGTGA. The CDR3 sequence is CASSSYVGQGRPGELFF. In DNA form, the CDR3 reads TGTGCCAGCAGCTCATACGTGGGACAGGGGAGGCCCGGGGAGCTGTTTTTT.

The rearrangement uses TRBV29-1 and TRBJ2-7, with 8 bases identical to TRBD1. V shed 4 bases, J shed 0 bases, and the junction held 5 bases outside the gene matches. The CDR3 totals 14 residues. Germline CDR1 SQVTM, CDR2 ANQGSEA. The CDR3 DNA follows: TGCAGCGTTGTAAGCCAGGGGGCCTCCTACGAGCAGTACTTC. It is translated as CSVVSQGASYEQYF.

The chain is built from TRBV20-1 and TRBJ1-2; 8 positions match TRBD1. Looked up from germline, CDR1 is DFQATT and CDR2 is SNEGSKA (reference sequence). CDR3 length equals 13 residues. V dropped 8 bases and J dropped 6; count of bases not matched to a gene: 11. The CDR3 DNA reads as TGCAGTTCGAACGCTCAGGGGGCGCATGGCTACACCTTC. Its translation is CSSNAQGAHGYTF.

The chain joins TRBV29-1 to TRBJ1-1; D unresolved. Trimming cost V 5 bases and J 3 bases, with 13 bases left between them. Per the germline V gene, CDR1 is SQVTM and CDR2 is ANQGSEA. This CDR3 region has 13 residues. CDR3 bases: TGCAGCGTTTGGAGCCAGGAAGACACTGAAGCTTTCTTT. Encoded protein: CSVWSQEDTEAFF.